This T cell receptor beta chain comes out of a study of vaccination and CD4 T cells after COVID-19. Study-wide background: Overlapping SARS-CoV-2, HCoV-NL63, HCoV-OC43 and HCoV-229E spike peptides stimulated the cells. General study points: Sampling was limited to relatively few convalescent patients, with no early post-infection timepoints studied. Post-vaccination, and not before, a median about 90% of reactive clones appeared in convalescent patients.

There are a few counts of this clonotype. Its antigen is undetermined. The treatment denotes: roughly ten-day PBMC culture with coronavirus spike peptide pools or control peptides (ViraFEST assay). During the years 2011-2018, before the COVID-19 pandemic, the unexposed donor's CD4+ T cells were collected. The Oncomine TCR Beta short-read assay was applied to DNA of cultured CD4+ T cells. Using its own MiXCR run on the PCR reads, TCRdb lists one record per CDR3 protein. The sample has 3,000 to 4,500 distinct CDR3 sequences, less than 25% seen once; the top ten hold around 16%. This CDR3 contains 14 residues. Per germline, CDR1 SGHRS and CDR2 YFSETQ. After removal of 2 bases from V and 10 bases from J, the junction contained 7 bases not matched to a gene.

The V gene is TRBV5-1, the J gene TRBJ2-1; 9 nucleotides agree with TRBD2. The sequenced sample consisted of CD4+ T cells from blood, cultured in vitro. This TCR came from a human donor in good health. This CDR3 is CASSFAGGPAEQFF. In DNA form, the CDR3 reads TGCGCCAGCAGCTTTGCGGGAGGGCCGGCGGAGCAGTTCTTC.